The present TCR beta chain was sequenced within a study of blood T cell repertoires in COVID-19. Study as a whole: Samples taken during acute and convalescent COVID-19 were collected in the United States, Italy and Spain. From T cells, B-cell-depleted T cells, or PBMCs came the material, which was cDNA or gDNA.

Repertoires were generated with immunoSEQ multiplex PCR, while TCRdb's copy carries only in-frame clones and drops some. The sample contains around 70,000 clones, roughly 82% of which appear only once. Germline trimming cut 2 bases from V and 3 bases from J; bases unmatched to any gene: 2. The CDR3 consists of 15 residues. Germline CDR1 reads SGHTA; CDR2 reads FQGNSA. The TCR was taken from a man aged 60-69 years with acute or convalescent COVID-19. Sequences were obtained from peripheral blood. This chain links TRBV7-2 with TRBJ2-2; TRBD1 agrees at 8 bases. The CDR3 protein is CASSLKTGDTGELFF. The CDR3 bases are TGTGCCAGCAGCTTAAAGACAGGGGACACCGGGGAGCTGTTTTTT.